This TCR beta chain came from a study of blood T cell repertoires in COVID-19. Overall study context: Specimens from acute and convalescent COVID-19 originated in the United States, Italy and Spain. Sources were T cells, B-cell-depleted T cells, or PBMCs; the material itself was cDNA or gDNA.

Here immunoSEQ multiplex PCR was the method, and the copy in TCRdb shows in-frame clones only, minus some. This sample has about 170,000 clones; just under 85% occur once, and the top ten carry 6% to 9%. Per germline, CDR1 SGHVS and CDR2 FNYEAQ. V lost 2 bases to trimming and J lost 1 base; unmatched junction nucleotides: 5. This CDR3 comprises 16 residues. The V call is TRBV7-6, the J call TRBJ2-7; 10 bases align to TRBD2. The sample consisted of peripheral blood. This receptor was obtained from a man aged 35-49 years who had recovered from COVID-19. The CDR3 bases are TGTGCCAGCAGCTTAATGGCTAGCGGGAGTTCCTACGAGCAGTACTTC. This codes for CASSLMASGSSYEQYF.